These T cell receptor beta chains were read from a single sample in a study of liver allograft versus peripheral blood T cells. MiXCR was run by TCRdb on the reads, yielding one entry per CDR3 protein. The sample lists more than 9,000 distinct CDR3 sequences, roughly 19% seen once, with 1.5% to 2% in the top ten. The receptor source for this set is a human patient who had a liver transplant. The graft donor may account for some of the T cells. Each CDR3 is given with its conserved first and last residue. The D gene is left open where the match is weak. Size is stated for part of the rows, as once, few or many counts, or as a class when the clone is expanded.

>TRBD1|few|TRBV15
CATSRDRGPYNEQFF
>-|medium-sized|TRBV6-6
CASIGERTDLAKNIQYF
>-|medium-sized|TRBV29-1
CSVATGIGSYGYTF
>TRBD1|many|TRBV30
CAWAGQGVTEAFF
>TRBD1|medium-sized|TRBV6-1
CASSEIDRGNSPLHF
>TRBD1|medium-sized|TRBV18
CASSLAGTAGANVLTF
>-|-|TRBV5-6
CASSLFDEQYF
>-|-|TRBV29-1
CSVEPGQGHGYTF
>-|few|TRBV5-4
CASSLDQGHYGYTF
>-|few|TRBV5-6
CASSPDSLTEAFF
>-|many|TRBV29-1
CSVGAGGNQPQHF
>-|few|TRBV28
CASTPGDSANYGYTF
>TRBD2|-|TRBV18
CASSSTSGGLQETQYF
>TRBD2|few|TRBV20-1
CSARGGLAGPSTDTQYF
>-|medium-sized|TRBV29-1
CSVEGQINEQFF
>-|few|TRBV9
CASSVAPGGAHTEAFF
>TRBD2|many|TRBV6-1
CASRGYQRGEETQYF
>TRBD1|few|TRBV30
CCMDRGVNTEAFF
>TRBD2|-|TRBV6-1
CASSYGGSTSYEQYF
>TRBD2|-|TRBV27
CASSFRLAGEITGELFF
>TRBD1|medium-sized|TRBV29-1
CSVSTGTDYGYTF
>-|many|TRBV6-6
CASIFPGSYGYTF